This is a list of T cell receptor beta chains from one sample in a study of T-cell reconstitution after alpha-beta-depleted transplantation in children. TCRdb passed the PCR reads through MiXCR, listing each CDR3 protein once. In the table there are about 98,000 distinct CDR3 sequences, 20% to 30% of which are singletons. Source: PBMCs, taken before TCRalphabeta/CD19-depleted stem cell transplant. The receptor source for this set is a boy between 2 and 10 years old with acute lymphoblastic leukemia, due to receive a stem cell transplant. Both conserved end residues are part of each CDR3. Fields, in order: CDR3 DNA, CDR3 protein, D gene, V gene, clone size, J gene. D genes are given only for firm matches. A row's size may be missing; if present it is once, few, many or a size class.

cdr3_nt: TGTGCCAGCAGTCTGGACAGCGAGGTAACAGATACGCAGTATTTT
cdr3_aa: CASSLDSEVTDTQYF
d_call: -
v_call: TRBV6-2/TRBV6-3
clone_size: -
j_call: TRBJ2-3

cdr3_nt: TGTGCCAGCGGCCAAGGGACAGGGAATACGCAGTATTTT
cdr3_aa: CASGQGTGNTQYF
d_call: TRBD1
v_call: TRBV12-3/TRBV12-4
clone_size: -
j_call: TRBJ2-3

cdr3_nt: TGTGCCAGCCTCCGAGGGACGTCTTTAGAATCGAGTGGCTACACCTTC
cdr3_aa: CASLRGTSLESSGYTF
d_call: -
v_call: TRBV5-6
clone_size: -
j_call: TRBJ1-2

cdr3_nt: TGTGCCAGCAGTCTAGCGGAACAAGAGACCCAGTACTTC
cdr3_aa: CASSLAEQETQYF
d_call: TRBD2
v_call: TRBV6-4
clone_size: -
j_call: TRBJ2-5

cdr3_nt: TGTGCCAGCAGTTCGGAGTCCCAGGGGAACTATGGCTACACCTTC
cdr3_aa: CASSSESQGNYGYTF
d_call: -
v_call: TRBV28
clone_size: -
j_call: TRBJ1-2

cdr3_nt: TGTGCCAGCAGCCTCAGGGGGTTCGAGCAGTACTTC
cdr3_aa: CASSLRGFEQYF
d_call: TRBD1
v_call: TRBV7-8
clone_size: once
j_call: TRBJ2-7

cdr3_nt: TGTGCCAGCATTCAAGGATGGAGCTCCTACGAGCAGTCCTTC
cdr3_aa: CASIQGWSSYEQSF
d_call: -
v_call: TRBV28
clone_size: once
j_call: TRBJ2-7

cdr3_nt: TGTGCCAGCAGCTTAAGACAGAACACTGAAGCTTTCTTT
cdr3_aa: CASSLRQNTEAFF
d_call: -
v_call: TRBV7-3
clone_size: -
j_call: TRBJ1-1

cdr3_nt: TGTGCCTGCGCCACAGGGGGATCCTACGAGCAGTACTTC
cdr3_aa: CACATGGSYEQYF
d_call: TRBD1
v_call: TRBV25-1
clone_size: -
j_call: TRBJ2-7

cdr3_nt: TGCGCCAGCAGCCTTTTCGACAGTACTGGGGTCTATGGCGACACCTTC
cdr3_aa: CASSLFDSTGVYGDTF
d_call: -
v_call: TRBV4-1
clone_size: -
j_call: TRBJ1-2

cdr3_nt: TGCGCCAGCAGCCCGCGGGCAGGGAGGGACTATGGCTACACCTTC
cdr3_aa: CASSPRAGRDYGYTF
d_call: -
v_call: TRBV5-1
clone_size: -
j_call: TRBJ1-2

cdr3_nt: TGTGCCAGCAGCCAAGGAATGGGGTCTGAAGCTTTCTTT
cdr3_aa: CASSQGMGSEAFF
d_call: -
v_call: TRBV4-2
clone_size: -
j_call: TRBJ1-1

cdr3_nt: TGTGCCAGCAGTGTCAACGAACAGGTCTACGAGCAGTACTTC
cdr3_aa: CASSVNEQVYEQYF
d_call: -
v_call: TRBV6-1
clone_size: -
j_call: TRBJ2-7

cdr3_nt: TGCAGTGCTGAGATAGGACAAACAGGGACCCAGTACTTC
cdr3_aa: CSAEIGQTGTQYF
d_call: -
v_call: TRBV20-1
clone_size: -
j_call: TRBJ2-5

cdr3_nt: TGTGCCACCAGCAGAGCGAGTGCTAGCGGGATATTTCAGTTCTTC
cdr3_aa: CATSRASASGIFQFF
d_call: TRBD2
v_call: TRBV15
clone_size: -
j_call: TRBJ2-1

cdr3_nt: TGTGCCAGCACTCAAACTAGAGGGGGCTACGAGCAGTACTTC
cdr3_aa: CASTQTRGGYEQYF
d_call: -
v_call: TRBV11-2
clone_size: -
j_call: TRBJ2-7

cdr3_nt: TGCGCCAGCAGCCAAGAGATCCCCCATCTAGCGGGAGCAAGAACCGGGGAGCTGTTTTTT
cdr3_aa: CASSQEIPHLAGARTGELFF
d_call: TRBD2
v_call: TRBV4-1
clone_size: many
j_call: TRBJ2-2

cdr3_nt: TGTGCCAGCAGCTCTCTACTTAACCCCAATGAGCAGTTCTTC
cdr3_aa: CASSSLLNPNEQFF
d_call: -
v_call: TRBV7-6
clone_size: -
j_call: TRBJ2-1

cdr3_nt: TGTGCCAGCAGCCAGGCCACAGTTGGGGGGAACACTGAAGCTTTCTTT
cdr3_aa: CASSQATVGGNTEAFF
d_call: -
v_call: TRBV3-1
clone_size: -
j_call: TRBJ1-1

cdr3_nt: TGCGCCAGCAGCCCGAGATCCGGCGGCTATGGCTACACCTTC
cdr3_aa: CASSPRSGGYGYTF
d_call: -
v_call: TRBV5-1
clone_size: few
j_call: TRBJ1-2

cdr3_nt: TGTGCCAGCAGCTTGCAAGCGGAGGGCTCCTACGAGCAGTACTTC
cdr3_aa: CASSLQAEGSYEQYF
d_call: -
v_call: TRBV5-6
clone_size: -
j_call: TRBJ2-7

cdr3_nt: TGTGCCAGCAGTTTAACCCGCGTAAGCCGTAGCACAGATACGCAGTATTTT
cdr3_aa: CASSLTRVSRSTDTQYF
d_call: -
v_call: TRBV28
clone_size: few
j_call: TRBJ2-3

cdr3_nt: TGTGCCAGCAGCCAAGAATTAACACTCACGCTCGACAATGATCAGTTCTTC
cdr3_aa: CASSQELTLTLDNDQFF
d_call: -
v_call: TRBV4-2
clone_size: -
j_call: TRBJ2-1

cdr3_nt: TGTGCCAGCAGTCGCGACGAAGTAGGGTACAATGAGCAGTTCTTC
cdr3_aa: CASSRDEVGYNEQFF
d_call: -
v_call: TRBV11-3
clone_size: -
j_call: TRBJ2-1

cdr3_nt: TGCGCCAGCAGCCACCGTGATAGCGGGAGCGGGGCCAAAAACATTCAGTACTTC
cdr3_aa: CASSHRDSGSGAKNIQYF
d_call: TRBD2
v_call: TRBV4-3
clone_size: few
j_call: TRBJ2-4

cdr3_nt: TGCGCCAGCAGCCCGACGGGGGGACGCAGCTACGAGCAGTACTTC
cdr3_aa: CASSPTGGRSYEQYF
d_call: TRBD2
v_call: TRBV5-1
clone_size: medium-sized
j_call: TRBJ2-7

cdr3_nt: TGTGCCACCAGCAGAGAGGGGATACTAGCGGAGGGCGGGAATGAGCAGTTCTTC
cdr3_aa: CATSREGILAEGGNEQFF
d_call: TRBD2
v_call: TRBV15
clone_size: few
j_call: TRBJ2-1

cdr3_nt: TGCAGTGTTTCGGACAGCCTCCACCGGTACGAGCAGTACTTC
cdr3_aa: CSVSDSLHRYEQYF
d_call: -
v_call: TRBV20-1
clone_size: few
j_call: TRBJ2-7

cdr3_nt: TGCAGCGGGGGGCATGGAGAGACCCAGTACTTC
cdr3_aa: CSGGHGETQYF
d_call: -
v_call: TRBV29-1
clone_size: -
j_call: TRBJ2-5